A single sample is the source of the 17 T cell receptor beta chains below, sequenced in a study of cytomegalovirus exposure and HLA in healthy donors (TCRdb year 2017). Library prep was done by the immunoSEQ multiplex PCR assay. The multiplex PCR relied on a mix of 60 forward primers for TCR Vbeta segments and 13 reverse primers for TCR Jbeta segments. TCRdb provides this immuneACCESS table in a form limited to in-frame rearrangements. Some clones are lacking; in checked studies, under half of them reflect an unresolved V gene, and why the rest are absent is not known. The sample table on file contains 100,000 to 150,000 clones. Together, the top ten hold about 2.2% of the sample. Sequenced input: PBMCs. Every receptor here comes from a man aged 35 to 55 in good health and CMV-seronegative.

The chain is built from TRBV2 and TRBJ1-6; 8 bases match TRBD1. V lost 8 bases, J lost 14 bases, and 5 bases stayed unmatched. The germline V gene encodes CDR1 SNHLY and CDR2 FYNNEI. The CDR3 spans 11 residues. CDR3: CASSPDRALHF. Written as DNA, the CDR3 is TGTGCCAGCTCCCCGGACAGGGCCCTCCACTTT.

V and J are TRBV5-1 and TRBJ1-5; 10 bases are shared with TRBD1. Germline V CDR1 and CDR2: SGHRS, YFSETQ. V gave up 4 bases and J gave up 7 bases; unmatched junction bases: 8. The CDR3 consists of 15 residues. In nucleotides, the CDR3 is TGCGCCAGCAGCATCGGGACAGGGGTAGGGCAGCCCCAGCATTTT. Protein sequence: CASSIGTGVGQPQHF. Drawing the rest from reference TRBV5-1 and TRBJ1-5, the complete variable domain is KAGVTQTPRYLIKTRGQQVTLSCSPISGHRSVSWYQQTPGQGLQFLFEYFSETQRNKGNFPGRFSGRQFSNSRSEMNVSTLELGDSALYLCASSIGTGVGQPQHFGDGTRLSIL.

This rearrangement joins TRBV5-4 to TRBJ1-1, with a tentative D call TRBD1 (5 bases). Trimming stripped 2 bases from V and 6 bases from J, with 8 bases between. Per germline, CDR1 SGHNT and CDR2 YYREEE (reference sequence). There are 12 residues in the CDR3. CDR3 amino acids: CASSFLGAEAFF. The CDR3 DNA reads TGTGCCAGCAGCTTTCTAGGGGCTGAAGCTTTCTTT. The whole variable domain, remainder taken from reference TRBV5-4 and TRBJ1-1, is ETGVTQSPTHLIKTRGQQVTLRCSSQSGHNTVSWYQQALGQGPQFIFQYYREEENGRGNFPPRFSGLQFPNYSSELNVNALELDDSALYLCASSFLGAEAFFGQGTRLTVV.

The chain is built from TRBV19 and TRBJ1-2; D call uncertain. The V and J ends lost 3 bases and 6 bases respectively, with 23 bases between them. The CDR3 runs 17 residues. Germline V CDR1 and CDR2: LNHDA, SQIVND (reference sequence). The CDR3 DNA is TGTGCCAGTAGTATTATAGTCGGGGATCGGCCCTGGGATGGCTACACCTTC. It translates to CASSIIVGDRPWDGYTF.

This chain connects TRBV11-3 to TRBJ2-7, with 9 bases lining up with TRBD1. J gave up 7 bases and V 3 bases, and 7 bases lay outside the gene matches. The CDR3 loop spans 14 amino acids. CDR1 is SGHNT and CDR2 is YENEEA in the germline V gene. CDR3 nucleotides: TGTGCCAGCAGCTTCCGGGACAGGGAAGGGGAGCAGTACTTC. Its translation is CASSFRDREGEQYF.

J is TRBJ2-3 and V is TRBV2; the match to TRBD2 covers 7 bases. This CDR3 spans 13 amino acids. Per germline, CDR1 SNHLY and CDR2 FYNNEI. Trimming cost V 8 bases and J 5 bases; bases outside gene matches: 7. The CDR3 nucleotides are TGTGCCAGCCAGCGGGATCTTAGAGATACGCAGTATTTT. The encoded protein is CASQRDLRDTQYF. The full variable domain, in which reference TRBV2 and TRBJ2-3 provide the parts outside the CDR3, is EPEVTQTPSHQVTQMGQEVILRCVPISNHLYFYWYRQILGQKVEFLVSFYNNEISEKSEIFDDQFSVERPDGSNFTLKIRSTKLEDSAMYFCASQRDLRDTQYFGPGTRLTVL.

This sequence joins TRBV7-8 and TRBJ2-1, with no clear D. V was clipped by 5 bases and J by 0 bases, with 14 bases between them. CDR1 and CDR2 from the germline V gene are SGHVS and FQNEAQ. This CDR3 is built from 16 residues. The CDR3 nucleotides are TGTGCCAGCAGCCCAAACTACTGGAGCTCCTACAATGAGCAGTTCTTC. Its translation is CASSPNYWSSYNEQFF.

The V gene is TRBV30, the J gene TRBJ2-3; D remains unclear. Germline CDR1 and CDR2: GTSNPN and SVGIG (reference sequence). V lost 5 bases, J lost 8 bases, and 11 bases lay in between. The CDR3 contains 11 residues. The DNA of the CDR3 is TGTGCCTGGCTAGGTAGAGGTACGCAGTATTTT. Translation gives CAWLGRGTQYF.

This chain uses TRBV27 with TRBJ1-5; D possibly corresponds to TRBD1 (5 bases). Germline CDR1 MNHEY, CDR2 SMNVEV (reference sequence). V shed 1 base and J shed 5 bases, with 9 bases lying between them. The CDR3 is 14 residues long. CDR3 in DNA: TGTGCCAGCAGTTTATTTGCGGGGGATCAGCCCCAGCATTTT. Translation gives CASSLFAGDQPQHF.

V usage is TRBV6-5 and J usage is TRBJ2-6; D is unclear. The CDR3 extends over 13 amino acids. The germline V and J ends were trimmed by 8 bases and 4 bases, with 9 bases remaining between them. CDR1 and CDR2 (germline): MNHEY, SVGAGI. The CDR3 DNA sequence: TGTGCCAGCCATAGCTCAGGGGCCAACGTCCTGACTTTC. It yields the protein CASHSSGANVLTF.

The V call is TRBV7-9, the J call TRBJ2-7, with TRBD2 matching over 8 bases. Germline values: CDR1 SEHNR, CDR2 FQNEAQ (reference sequence). The junction had 9 bases not matched to a gene; V was cut back by 4 bases and J by 4 bases. This CDR3 is 15 amino acids long. This chain's CDR3 is CASSSPAGEGYEQYF. As DNA, the CDR3 is TGTGCCAGCAGCTCACCAGCGGGAGAAGGTTACGAGCAGTACTTC.

The chain recombines TRBV9 with TRBJ2-7, with 11 bases lining up with TRBD1. The CDR3 consists of 15 residues. Germline loops: CDR1 SGDLS, CDR2 YYNGEE. J lost 5 bases, V lost 2 bases, and 6 bases had no gene match. In nucleotides, the CDR3 is TGTGCCAGCAGCGTTCTCGGGACAGGGGGAAACGAGCAGTACTTC. This codes for CASSVLGTGGNEQYF.

The V call is TRBV4-2, the J call TRBJ1-4; a possible D gene is TRBD1 (5 bases). This CDR3 contains 16 residues. Germline loops: CDR1 LGHNA, CDR2 YNFKEQ. The V and J ends lost 0 bases and 7 bases respectively, with 15 bases between them. For the CDR3, the DNA is TGTGCCAGCAGCCAAGAGGCGGGGCCAGGCATTGAAAAACTGTTTTTT. It codes for CASSQEAGPGIEKLFF.

The chain uses TRBV19 and TRBJ2-5; 10 bases line up with TRBD2. CDR1 is LNHDA, CDR2 SQIVND, per germline (reference sequence). The CDR3 runs 17 residues. After removal of 1 base from V and 4 bases from J, the junction contained 9 bases not matched to a gene. The CDR3, as DNA: TGTGCCAGTAGTATAGGGTCGAGCGGGAGGGCCCTAGAGACCCAGTACTTC. Its protein is CASSIGSSGRALETQYF.

The chain employs TRBV19 and TRBJ2-2; D might be TRBD2 (6 bases). CDR1 is LNHDA, CDR2 SQIVND, per germline (reference sequence). The V end was cut by 2 bases, the J end by 6 bases, with 7 bases between. This CDR3 spans 13 amino acids. As DNA, the CDR3 is TGTGCCAGTAGTATAAGCGGGCCCGGGGAGCTGTTTTTT. It codes for CASSISGPGELFF.

The chain uses TRBV5-4 and TRBJ2-3; D may be TRBD2 (7 bases). V was cut by 0 bases and J by 7 bases, with 18 bases left in between. The CDR3 contains 16 residues. In germline, CDR1 is SGHNT, CDR2 YYREEE (reference sequence). CDR3 region: CASSLARGGSSYTQYF. The CDR3 nucleotides read TGTGCCAGCAGCTTGGCCAGGGGCGGGAGTTCATATACGCAGTATTTT.

The genes are TRBV6-1 and TRBJ2-7, with D possibly being TRBD2 (6 bases). Deletions cut 1 base from V and 0 bases from J, with 31 bases between. CDR3 size: 22 residues. Germline CDR1 MNHNS, CDR2 SASEGT. The CDR3 DNA reads as TGTGCCAGCAGTGAAGAACCATTCCTTACAGACCGGGACTTTGGCAGCTCCTACGAGCAGTACTTC. Amino acids: CASSEEPFLTDRDFGSSYEQYF.